This T cell receptor (beta chain) derives from a study of human T cells and chemical hapten exposure. Study-level information: TCR yields per sample varied, mainly owing to small pooled library volume differences. General study points: High-frequency TCRs, those above 1 in 1000, stayed the same after DPC sensitization.

The library tagged each cDNA molecule with unique molecular identifiers. As originally analysed: Samples contained a median of approximately 100,000 TCRs, with a range of roughly 23,224 to 700,000. TCRdb recomputed calls from the RACE reads with MiXCR, one row per CDR3 protein. None of the V and J calls come from the authors' own analysis; TCRdb made them. The table records 35,000 to 50,000 distinct CDR3 sequences, about 4% of them present only once. The CDR3 consists of 13 residues. Germline V gives CDR1 KGHDR, CDR2 SFDVKD. The ends were cut back, 3 bases at V and 5 bases at J, with 9 bases in the middle. This clonotype has ten or more counts. What it binds is unknown. Time point described: healthy volunteer bleed at 6 weeks. It was unfractionated whole blood from which total RNA was extracted.

Material: whole blood. This chain uses TRBV24-1 with TRBJ2-5, with D unresolved. The receptor was derived from a human donor in good health. Some clones in this sample may be carry-over from other donors' samples. The CDR3 is CATSDKTRETQYF. The CDR3 DNA sequence: TGTGCCACCAGTGATAAGACTCGGGAGACCCAGTACTTC.